Below, 4 T cell receptor beta chains from the same sample are listed, as sequenced in a study of blood T cell repertoires in COVID-19. TCRdb's table, derived via immunoSEQ multiplex PCR, lists solely in-frame clones and lacks some. The profile shows 400,000 or so clones, 85% to 90% of them singletons. Material: PBMCs or T cells enriched from blood (not recorded which). The receptors were sampled from a man in his thirties or forties who had recovered from COVID-19.

The genes are TRBV15 and TRBJ2-1, with D maybe TRBD2 (6 bases). The CDR3 sequence is 15 residues long. V lost 4 bases to trimming and J lost 4 bases, with 14 bases between them. From germline, CDR1 is LNHNV and CDR2 YYDKDF (reference sequence). The CDR3, as DNA: TGTGCCACCAGCAAATCTAGCGTCGGGTACAATGAGCAGTTCTTC. Its translation: CATSKSSVGYNEQFF.

As to this clone: Other DNA sequences from this sample encode an identical CDR3 as well. This sequence joins TRBV3-1 (or the pseudogene TRBV3-2) and TRBJ1-1; D is uncertain. V gave up 1 base and J gave up 4 bases, with 4 bases separating them. The germline V gene encodes CDR1 LGHDT and CDR2 YNNKEL (reference sequence). This CDR3 has 12 amino acids. CDR3 DNA: TGTGCCAGCAGCCAAGCGTCCACTGAAGCTTTCTTT. Its translation is CASSQASTEAFF.

This clone appeared once. V usage is TRBV6-5 and J usage is TRBJ2-1, with 15 bases that match TRBD2. Germline assignment: CDR1 MNHEY and CDR2 SVGAGI. CDR3 length: 15 amino acids. V was pared by 5 bases and J by 7 bases, with 3 bases of the junction left unmatched. CDR3 nucleotides: TGTGCCAGCAGTAGGGGGACTAGCGGGAGGAATGAGCAGTTCTTC. Residues: CASSRGTSGRNEQFF.

The J gene is TRBJ2-7, the V gene TRBV5-1, with unresolved D. Germline lookup yields CDR1 SGHRS and CDR2 YFSETQ. This CDR3 region has 11 residues. Trimming stripped 2 bases from V and 3 bases from J, with 3 bases between. The CDR3 DNA follows: TGCGCCAGCAGCTTATACTACGAGCAGTACTTC. Its translation: CASSLYYEQYF.